The T cell receptor beta chain under discussion was sequenced for a study of graft-versus-host responses after intestinal transplantation. Study results and limitations: The marrow of recipients harbored GvH clones, and ileum or blood showed some of them first.

Method: immunoSEQ multiplex PCR; TCRdb's copy keeps in-frame clones and lacks some. The sample holds about 89,000 clones; about 92% are singletons and the top ten take 1.5% to 2.5%. Comments on this clone: Its antigen is not identified.

The V end was cut by 0 bases, the J end by 0 bases, with 11 bases between. From germline, CDR1 is LGHNA and CDR2 YSLEER. The CDR3 totals 16 residues. The chain joins TRBV4-3 to TRBJ1-2; D ambiguous. The material sequenced was unstimulated CD8+ T cells sorted from spleen or lymph node cells, taken before intestinal transplant. The receptor was isolated from a human donor who received an intestinal transplant. This CDR3 reads CASSQDRTVANYGYTF. As DNA, the CDR3 is TGCGCCAGCAGCCAAGATCGAACGGTGGCTAACTATGGCTACACCTTC.